The clone carrying this T cell receptor (beta chain) was found a few times. This sample is drawn from a study of blood T cell repertoires in COVID-19. Original analysis: Nucleated cell number was recorded as an estimate derived from reference gene primer amplification. The assay was immunoSEQ multiplex PCR, and TCRdb's table has in-frame clones only and misses some. That table furnishes V, J and clone size, whereas the DNA furnished D and trimming. Of about 260,000 clones listed, over 75% are singletons. The length of the CDR3 is 14 residues. Germline trimming cut 2 bases from V and 0 bases from J; bases unmatched to any gene: 2. CDR1 and CDR2 (germline): SGHDT, YYEEEE.

Sequenced: peripheral blood. The receptor's source is a human donor in a cohort sampled during active COVID-19. The rearrangement joins TRBV5-6 to TRBJ2-7; 7 positions match TRBD2. CDR3: CASSFGGSSYEQYF. DNA for the CDR3: TGTGCCAGCAGCTTCGGCGGGAGCTCCTACGAGCAGTACTTC. Based on the CDR3 plus reference TRBV5-6 and TRBJ2-7, the full variable domain is DAGVTQSPTHLIKTRGQQVTLRCSPKSGHDTVSWYQQALGQGPQFIFQYYEEEERQRGNFPDRFSGHQFPNYSSELNVNALLLGDSALYLCASSFGGSSYEQYFGPGTRLTVT.